This is a list of T cell receptor beta chains from one sample in a study of cytomegalovirus exposure and HLA in healthy donors. Data came from immunoSEQ multiplex PCR; TCRdb stores just in-frame clones and leaves some out. The sample has 200,000 or so clones, about 77% seen once. Sample: PBMCs. These receptors were taken from a woman under 40 in good health and CMV-seropositive. Both conserved end residues are trimmed from each CDR3. A D gene is named only where the DNA matches it firmly.

V gene: TRBV2
D gene: TRBD2
CDR3 protein: ASSDRGGWYEQY

V gene: TRBV4-2
D gene: .
CDR3 protein: ASSRSTVYGYT

V gene: TRBV13
D gene: TRBD2
CDR3 protein: ASSLRTSGRDEQY

V gene: TRBV19
D gene: TRBD1
CDR3 protein: ASSMDRLKNIQY

V gene: TRBV7-8
D gene: .
CDR3 protein: ASSLATGNTIY

V gene: TRBV10-1
D gene: .
CDR3 protein: ASSERADAEAF

V gene: TRBV7-8
D gene: TRBD2
CDR3 protein: ASSTGGSYNEQF

V gene: TRBV10-3
D gene: .
CDR3 protein: AISAETPGVYYGYT

V gene: TRBV28
D gene: .
CDR3 protein: ASSPPSGYEQY

V gene: TRBV29-1
D gene: .
CDR3 protein: SASTTLRAF

V gene: TRBV6-6
D gene: TRBD2
CDR3 protein: ASSQLAGAVNEQF

V gene: TRBV28
D gene: TRBD1
CDR3 protein: ASSTTGYEQY

V gene: TRBV23-1
D gene: .
CDR3 protein: ASPQSGTNSYEQY

V gene: TRBV9
D gene: .
CDR3 protein: ASSVFEGRGNEQF

V gene: TRBV19
D gene: TRBD1
CDR3 protein: ASSMTDREVRPQH

V gene: TRBV7-9
D gene: .
CDR3 protein: ASSLSATNEKLF

V gene: TRBV9
D gene: TRBD1
CDR3 protein: ASSVEGTGLNEKLF

V gene: TRBV5-5
D gene: TRBD1
CDR3 protein: ASSVTGAGTEAF

V gene: TRBV2
D gene: TRBD1
CDR3 protein: ASSPDRDSGANVLT

V gene: TRBV5-1
D gene: TRBD1
CDR3 protein: ASSGQTGSYGYT

V gene: TRBV2
D gene: .
CDR3 protein: ASREGYT

V gene: TRBV7-9
D gene: TRBD1
CDR3 protein: ASSLDRQGIYEQY

V gene: TRBV4-1
D gene: .
CDR3 protein: ASSHGPESPYEQY

V gene: TRBV4-2
D gene: .
CDR3 protein: ASSQDNQDGYT

V gene: TRBV7-2
D gene: TRBD1
CDR3 protein: ASSSGQSGNTIY

V gene: TRBV7-3
D gene: TRBD2
CDR3 protein: ASSPLGGGSVGTDTQY

V gene: TRBV21-1
D gene: .
CDR3 protein: ASSQKKGHRQETQY

V gene: TRBV2
D gene: .
CDR3 protein: ASSDLGGANYGYT

V gene: TRBV6-1
D gene: TRBD2
CDR3 protein: ASGGGTSGGIGETQY

V gene: TRBV7-2
D gene: TRBD1
CDR3 protein: ASSRAGQGSHEQY

V gene: TRBV6-6
D gene: TRBD1
CDR3 protein: ASSYYSRGSYNEQF

V gene: TRBV9
D gene: .
CDR3 protein: ASSVGTSRSYEQY

V gene: TRBV7-9
D gene: TRBD1
CDR3 protein: ASSSPTGQRNTEAF

V gene: TRBV19
D gene: .
CDR3 protein: ASSFQGNTIY

V gene: TRBV7-9
D gene: TRBD1
CDR3 protein: ASSLGDRGPNYEQY

V gene: TRBV6-5
D gene: .
CDR3 protein: ASSYSSGSQYEQY

V gene: TRBV7-9
D gene: .
CDR3 protein: ASSSTYEQY

V gene: TRBV5-6
D gene: .
CDR3 protein: ASSLRQLIGYNSPLH

V gene: TRBV5-4
D gene: .
CDR3 protein: ASSLLGGTDTQY

V gene: TRBV28
D gene: .
CDR3 protein: ASSLGQSSNQPQH

V gene: TRBV5-1
D gene: TRBD2
CDR3 protein: ASSSSSGRAVGELF

V gene: TRBV27
D gene: TRBD2
CDR3 protein: ASTPGGYPQETQY

V gene: TRBV6-5
D gene: .
CDR3 protein: ATYLMRPGYT

V gene: TRBV7-2
D gene: .
CDR3 protein: ASSFGRVYGMNTEAF

V gene: TRBV11-2
D gene: TRBD2
CDR3 protein: ASRRPGLALQETQY

V gene: TRBV5-1
D gene: TRBD1
CDR3 protein: ASSTSGTANEKLF

V gene: TRBV2
D gene: .
CDR3 protein: ASSGGEPTQY